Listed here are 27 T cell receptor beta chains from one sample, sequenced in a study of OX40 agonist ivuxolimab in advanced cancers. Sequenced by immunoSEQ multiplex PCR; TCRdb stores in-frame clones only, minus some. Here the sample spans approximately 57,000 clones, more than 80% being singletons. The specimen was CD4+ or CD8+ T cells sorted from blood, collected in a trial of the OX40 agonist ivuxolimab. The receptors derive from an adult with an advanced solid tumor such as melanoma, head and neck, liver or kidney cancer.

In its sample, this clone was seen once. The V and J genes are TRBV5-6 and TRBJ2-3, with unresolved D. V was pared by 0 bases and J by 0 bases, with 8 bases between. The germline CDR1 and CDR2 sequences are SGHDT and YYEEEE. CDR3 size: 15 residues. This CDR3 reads CASSLVTPSTDTQYF. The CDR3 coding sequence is TGTGCCAGCAGCTTGGTTACCCCGAGCACAGATACGCAGTATTTT.

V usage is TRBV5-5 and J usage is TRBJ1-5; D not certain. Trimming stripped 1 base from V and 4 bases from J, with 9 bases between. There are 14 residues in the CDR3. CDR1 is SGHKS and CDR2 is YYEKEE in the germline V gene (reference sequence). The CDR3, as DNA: TGTGCCAGCAGCTTGACGAGGGAAAATCAGCCCCAGCATTTT. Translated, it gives CASSLTRENQPQHF.

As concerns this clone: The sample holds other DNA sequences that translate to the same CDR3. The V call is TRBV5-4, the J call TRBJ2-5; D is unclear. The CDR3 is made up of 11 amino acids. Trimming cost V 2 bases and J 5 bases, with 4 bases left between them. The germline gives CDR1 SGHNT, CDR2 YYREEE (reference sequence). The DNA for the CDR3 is TGTGCCAGCAGCTTTGGGGAGACCCAGTACTTC. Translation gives CASSFGETQYF.

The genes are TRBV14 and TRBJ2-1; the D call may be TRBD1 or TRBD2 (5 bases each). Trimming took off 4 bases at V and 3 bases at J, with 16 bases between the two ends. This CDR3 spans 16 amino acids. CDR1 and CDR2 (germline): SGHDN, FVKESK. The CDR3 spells CASSPGLWGFYNEQFF. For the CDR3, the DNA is TGTGCCAGCAGCCCAGGCCTATGGGGGTTCTACAATGAGCAGTTCTTC.

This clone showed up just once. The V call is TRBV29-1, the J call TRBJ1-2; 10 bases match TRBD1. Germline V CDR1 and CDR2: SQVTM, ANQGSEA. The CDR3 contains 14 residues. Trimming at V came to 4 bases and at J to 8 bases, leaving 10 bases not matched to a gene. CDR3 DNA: TGCAGCGTTGTCGGCCCCCGGGACAGGGGAGGCTACACCTTC. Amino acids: CSVVGPRDRGGYTF.

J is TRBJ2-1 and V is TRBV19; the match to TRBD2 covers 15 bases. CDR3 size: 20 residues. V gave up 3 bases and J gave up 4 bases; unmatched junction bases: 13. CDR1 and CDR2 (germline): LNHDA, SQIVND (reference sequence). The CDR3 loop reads CASSIWPGLAGGPSYNEQFF. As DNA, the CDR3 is TGTGCCAGTAGTATTTGGCCGGGACTAGCGGGGGGACCGTCGTACAATGAGCAGTTCTTC.

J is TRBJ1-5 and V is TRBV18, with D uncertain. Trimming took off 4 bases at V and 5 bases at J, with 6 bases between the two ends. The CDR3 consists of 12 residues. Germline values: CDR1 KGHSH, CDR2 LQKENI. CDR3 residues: CASSHLDQPQHF. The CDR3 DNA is TGTGCCAGCTCACACCTCGATCAGCCCCAGCATTTT.

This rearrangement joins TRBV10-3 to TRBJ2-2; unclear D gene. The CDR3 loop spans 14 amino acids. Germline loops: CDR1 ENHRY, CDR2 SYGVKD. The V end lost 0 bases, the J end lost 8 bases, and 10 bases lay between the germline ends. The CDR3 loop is CAISESTSRGELFF. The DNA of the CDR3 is TGTGCCATCAGTGAGTCGACCAGCCGAGGGGAGCTGTTTTTT.

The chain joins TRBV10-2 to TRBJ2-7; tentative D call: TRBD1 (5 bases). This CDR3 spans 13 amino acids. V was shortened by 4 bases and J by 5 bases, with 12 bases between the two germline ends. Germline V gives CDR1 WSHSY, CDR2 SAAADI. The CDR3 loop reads CASSAAGNHEQYF. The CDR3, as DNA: TGCGCCAGCAGTGCGGCAGGGAATCACGAGCAGTACTTC.

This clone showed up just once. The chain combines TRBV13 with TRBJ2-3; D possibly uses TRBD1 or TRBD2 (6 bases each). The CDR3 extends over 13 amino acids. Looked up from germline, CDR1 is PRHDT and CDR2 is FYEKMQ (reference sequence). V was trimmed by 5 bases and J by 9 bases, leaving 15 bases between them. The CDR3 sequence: CASSPGGLQTQYF. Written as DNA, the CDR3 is TGTGCCAGCAGCCCTGGGGGGCTACAGACGCAGTATTTT.

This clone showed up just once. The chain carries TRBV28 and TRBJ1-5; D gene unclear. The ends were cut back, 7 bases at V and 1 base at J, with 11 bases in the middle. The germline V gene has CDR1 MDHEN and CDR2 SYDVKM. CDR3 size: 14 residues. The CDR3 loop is CASTGEVSNQPQHF. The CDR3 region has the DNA TGTGCCAGCACTGGGGAGGTCAGCAATCAGCCCCAGCATTTT.

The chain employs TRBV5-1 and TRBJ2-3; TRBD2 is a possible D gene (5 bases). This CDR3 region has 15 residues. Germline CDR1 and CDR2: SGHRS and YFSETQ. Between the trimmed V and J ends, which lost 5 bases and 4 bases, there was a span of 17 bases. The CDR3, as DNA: TGCGCCAGCAGTTCGAACGGGAAAGGGTCAGATACGCAGTATTTT. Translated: CASSSNGKGSDTQYF.

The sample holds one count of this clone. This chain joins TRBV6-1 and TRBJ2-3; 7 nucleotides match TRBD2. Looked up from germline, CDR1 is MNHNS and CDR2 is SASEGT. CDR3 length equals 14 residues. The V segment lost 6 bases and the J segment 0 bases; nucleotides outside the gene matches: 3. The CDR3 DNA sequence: TGTGCCAGCAGGGGAGGGGTTAGCACAGATACGCAGTATTTT. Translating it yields CASRGGVSTDTQYF.

Here the CDR3 reads CASSIEGGAGANVLTF. CDR3 DNA: TGTGCCAGTAGTATAGAGGGAGGGGCTGGGGCCAACGTCCTGACTTTC. The chain combines TRBV19 with TRBJ2-6; 7 bases are a match to TRBD2. The CDR3 has 16 amino acids. The germline CDR1 and CDR2 sequences are LNHDA and SQIVND (reference sequence). V was pared by 0 bases and J by 2 bases, with 1 base of the junction left unmatched.

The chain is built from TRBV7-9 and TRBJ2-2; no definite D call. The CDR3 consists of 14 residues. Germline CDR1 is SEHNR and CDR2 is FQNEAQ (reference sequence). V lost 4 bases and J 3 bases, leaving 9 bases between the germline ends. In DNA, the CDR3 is TGTGCCAGCAGCTCCAAGGCGGACACCGGGGAGCTGTTTTTT. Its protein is CASSSKADTGELFF.

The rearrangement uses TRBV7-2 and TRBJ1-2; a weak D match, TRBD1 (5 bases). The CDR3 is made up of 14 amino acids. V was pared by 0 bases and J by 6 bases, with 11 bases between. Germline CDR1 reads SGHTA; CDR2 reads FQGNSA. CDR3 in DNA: TGTGCCAGCAGCTTAGCAGGGGAGGCTAATGGCTACACCTTC. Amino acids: CASSLAGEANGYTF. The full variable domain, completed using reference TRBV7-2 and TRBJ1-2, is GAGVSQSPSNKVTEKGKDVELRCDPISGHTALYWYRQSLGQGLEFLIYFQGNSAPDKSGLPSDRFSAERTGGSVSTLTIQRTQQEDSAVYLCASSLAGEANGYTFGSGTRLTVV.

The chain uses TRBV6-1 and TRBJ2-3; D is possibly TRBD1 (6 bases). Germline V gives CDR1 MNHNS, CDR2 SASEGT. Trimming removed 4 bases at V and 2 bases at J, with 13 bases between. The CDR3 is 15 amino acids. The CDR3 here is CASSVYREYTDTQYF. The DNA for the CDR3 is TGTGCCAGCAGTGTCTACAGGGAATACACAGATACGCAGTATTTT.

CDR3 sequence (DNA): TGTGCCAGCAGCAGGGACTCGATCGTAGGAAACACCATATATTTT. As protein: CASSRDSIVGNTIYF. The V call is TRBV2, the J call TRBJ1-3; D is possibly TRBD1 (5 bases). V was clipped by 6 bases and J by 4 bases, with 16 bases between them. From germline, CDR1 is SNHLY and CDR2 FYNNEI. This CDR3 contains 15 residues. Filled out from reference TRBV2 and TRBJ1-3, the complete variable domain reads EPEVTQTPSHQVTQMGQEVILRCVPISNHLYFYWYRQILGQKVEFLVSFYNNEISEKSEIFDDQFSVERPDGSNFTLKIRSTKLEDSAMYFCASSRDSIVGNTIYFGEGSWLTVV.

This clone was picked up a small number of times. The DNA of the CDR3 is TGTGCCAGCAGCTCACAGGGAAGCTACGAGCAGTACTTC. Protein product: CASSSQGSYEQYF. J is TRBJ2-7 and V is TRBV5-4; D possibly corresponds to TRBD1 (6 bases). The CDR3 has 13 amino acids. The V end was cut by 3 bases, the J end by 3 bases, with 10 bases between. Germline V gene sequence: CDR1 SGHNT, CDR2 YYREEE (reference sequence). Together with reference TRBV5-4 and TRBJ2-7, the CDR3 gives the full variable domain: ETGVTQSPTHLIKTRGQQVTLRCSSQSGHNTVSWYQQALGQGPQFIFQYYREEENGRGNFPPRFSGLQFPNYSSELNVNALELDDSALYLCASSSQGSYEQYFGPGTRLTVT.

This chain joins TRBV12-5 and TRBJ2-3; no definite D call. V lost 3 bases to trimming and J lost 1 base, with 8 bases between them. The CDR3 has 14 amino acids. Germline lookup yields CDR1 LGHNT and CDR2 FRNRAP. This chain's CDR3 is CASGFREGTDTQYF. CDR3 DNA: TGTGCTAGTGGTTTTAGGGAAGGCACAGATACGCAGTATTTT. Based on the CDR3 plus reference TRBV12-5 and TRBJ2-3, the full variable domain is DARVTQTPRHKVTEMGQEVTMRCQPILGHNTVFWYRQTMMQGLELLAYFRNRAPLDDSGMPKDRFSAEMPDATLATLKIQPSEPRDSAVYFCASGFREGTDTQYFGPGTRLTVL.

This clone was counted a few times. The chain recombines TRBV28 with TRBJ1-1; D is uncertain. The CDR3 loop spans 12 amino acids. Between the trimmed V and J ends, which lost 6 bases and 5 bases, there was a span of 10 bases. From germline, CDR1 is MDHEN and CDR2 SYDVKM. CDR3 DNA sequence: TGTGCCAGCAGGCTAATGGGGACTGAAGCTTTCTTT. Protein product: CASRLMGTEAFF.

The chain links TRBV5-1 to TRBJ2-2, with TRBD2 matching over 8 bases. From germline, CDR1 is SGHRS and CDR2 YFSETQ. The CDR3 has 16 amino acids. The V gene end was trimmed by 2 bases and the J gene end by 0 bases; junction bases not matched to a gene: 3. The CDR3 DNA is TGCGCCAGCAGCTTCTTGCGGGGGGCGAACACCGGGGAGCTGTTTTTT. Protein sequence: CASSFLRGANTGELFF.

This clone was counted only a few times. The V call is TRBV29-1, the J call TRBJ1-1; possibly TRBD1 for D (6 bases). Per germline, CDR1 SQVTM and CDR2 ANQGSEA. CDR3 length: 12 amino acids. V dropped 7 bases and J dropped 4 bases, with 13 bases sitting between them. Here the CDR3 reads CSAGAGVTEAFF. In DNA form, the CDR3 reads TGCAGCGCAGGGGCAGGGGTCACTGAAGCTTTCTTT.

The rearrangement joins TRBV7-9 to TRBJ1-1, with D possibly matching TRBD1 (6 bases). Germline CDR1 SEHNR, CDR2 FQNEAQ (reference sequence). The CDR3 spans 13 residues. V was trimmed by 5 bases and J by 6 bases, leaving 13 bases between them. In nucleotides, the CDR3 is TGTGCCAGCAGCGTAGACAGGACTGCTGAAGCTTTCTTT. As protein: CASSVDRTAEAFF.

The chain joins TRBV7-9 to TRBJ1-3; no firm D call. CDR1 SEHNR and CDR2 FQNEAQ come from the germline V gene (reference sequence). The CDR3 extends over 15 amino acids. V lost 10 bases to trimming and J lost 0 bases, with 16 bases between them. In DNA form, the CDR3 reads TGTGCCACAGGATTGGACCGTTTCTCTGGAAACACCATATATTTT. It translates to CATGLDRFSGNTIYF.

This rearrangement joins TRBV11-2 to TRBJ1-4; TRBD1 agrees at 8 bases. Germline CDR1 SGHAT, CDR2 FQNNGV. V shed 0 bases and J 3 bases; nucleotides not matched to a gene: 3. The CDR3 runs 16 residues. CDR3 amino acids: CASSLEWTGPNEKLFF. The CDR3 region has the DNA TGTGCCAGCAGCTTAGAGTGGACAGGGCCTAATGAAAAACTGTTTTTT.

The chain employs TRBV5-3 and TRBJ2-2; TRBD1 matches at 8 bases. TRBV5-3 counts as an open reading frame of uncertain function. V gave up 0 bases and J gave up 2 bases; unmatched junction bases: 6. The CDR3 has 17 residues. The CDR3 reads CARSLESRGRNTGELFF. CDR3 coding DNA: TGTGCCAGAAGCTTGGAGAGCAGGGGGCGCAACACCGGGGAGCTGTTTTTT.